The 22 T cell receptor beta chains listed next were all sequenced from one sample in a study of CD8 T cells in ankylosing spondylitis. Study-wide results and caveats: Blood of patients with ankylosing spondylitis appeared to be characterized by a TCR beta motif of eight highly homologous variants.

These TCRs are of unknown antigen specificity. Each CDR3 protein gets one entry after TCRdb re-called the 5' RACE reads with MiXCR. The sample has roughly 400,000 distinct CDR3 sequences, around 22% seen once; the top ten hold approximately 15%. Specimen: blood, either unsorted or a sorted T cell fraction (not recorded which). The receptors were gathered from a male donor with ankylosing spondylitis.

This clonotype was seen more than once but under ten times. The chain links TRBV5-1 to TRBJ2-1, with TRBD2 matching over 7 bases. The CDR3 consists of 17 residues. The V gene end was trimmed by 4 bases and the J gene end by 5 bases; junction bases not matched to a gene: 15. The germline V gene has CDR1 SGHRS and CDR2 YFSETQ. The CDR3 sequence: CASSPPFGGAGNNEQFF. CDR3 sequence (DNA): TGCGCCAGCAGCCCTCCCTTTGGAGGAGCGGGAAACAATGAGCAGTTCTTC. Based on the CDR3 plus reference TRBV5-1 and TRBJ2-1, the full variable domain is KAGVTQTPRYLIKTRGQQVTLSCSPISGHRSVSWYQQTPGQGLQFLFEYFSETQRNKGNFPGRFSGRQFSNSRSEMNVSTLELGDSALYLCASSPPFGGAGNNEQFFGPGTRLTVL.

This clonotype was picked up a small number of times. Here the CDR3 DNA reads TGTGCCAGCAGTCCAGAGGGACAGGGGTTGAACACCGGGGAGCTGTTTTTT. Translation: CASSPEGQGLNTGELFF. The chain uses TRBV6-1 and TRBJ2-2; 10 bases are a match to TRBD1. The CDR3 has 17 amino acids. CDR1 is MNHNS and CDR2 is SASEGT in the germline V gene. The V gene end was trimmed by 5 bases and the J gene end by 1 base; junction bases not matched to a gene: 7.

CDR3 DNA sequence: TGTGCCAGCAGCGTAGCCGGACTACGATCCACAGATACGCAGTATTTT. It translates to CASSVAGLRSTDTQYF. This chain joins TRBV9 and TRBJ2-3; D possibly corresponds to TRBD2 (6 bases). The CDR3 has 16 amino acids. Trimming took 0 bases from V and 2 from J, leaving 13 bases between them. CDR1 and CDR2 from the germline V gene are SGDLS and YYNGEE.

The CDR3 sequence is CATSRGDSRDNEQFF. The CDR3 nucleotides read TGTGCCACCAGCAGAGGGGACAGTAGGGACAATGAGCAGTTCTTC. The rearrangement uses TRBV15 and TRBJ2-1; 7 bases match TRBD1. Germline-derived CDR1 and CDR2 are LNHNV and YYDKDF (reference sequence). This CDR3 is built from 15 residues. With 1 base clipped from V and 5 bases from J, the junction kept 5 bases outside the gene matches.

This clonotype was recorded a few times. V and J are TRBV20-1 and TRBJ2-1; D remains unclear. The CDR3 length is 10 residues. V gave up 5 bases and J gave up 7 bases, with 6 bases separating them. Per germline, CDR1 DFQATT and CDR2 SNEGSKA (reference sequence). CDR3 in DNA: TGCAGTGCTCTGCGGAATGAGCAGTTCTTC. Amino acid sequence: CSALRNEQFF.

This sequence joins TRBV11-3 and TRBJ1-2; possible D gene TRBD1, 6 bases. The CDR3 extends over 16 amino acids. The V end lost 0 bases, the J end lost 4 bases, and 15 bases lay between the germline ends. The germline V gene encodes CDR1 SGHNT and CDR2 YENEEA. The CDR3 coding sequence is TGTGCCAGCAGCTTAGATCGAAGAGGGGGAAGCTATGGCTACACCTTC. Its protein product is CASSLDRRGGSYGYTF.

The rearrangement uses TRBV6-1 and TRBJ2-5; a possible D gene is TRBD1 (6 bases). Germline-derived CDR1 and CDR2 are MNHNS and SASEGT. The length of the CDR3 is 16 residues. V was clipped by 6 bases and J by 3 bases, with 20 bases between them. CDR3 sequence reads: CASSPLPGQAEETQYF. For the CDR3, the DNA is TGTGCCAGCAGCCCCCTTCCGGGACAAGCGGAAGAGACCCAGTACTTC.

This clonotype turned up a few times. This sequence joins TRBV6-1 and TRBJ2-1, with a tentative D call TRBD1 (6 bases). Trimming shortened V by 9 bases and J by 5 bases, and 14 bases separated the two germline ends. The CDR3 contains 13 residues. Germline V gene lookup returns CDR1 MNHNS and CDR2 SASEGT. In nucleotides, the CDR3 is TGTGCCAGACACCGCGGACAGAACAATGAGCAGTTCTTC. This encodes CARHRGQNNEQFF.

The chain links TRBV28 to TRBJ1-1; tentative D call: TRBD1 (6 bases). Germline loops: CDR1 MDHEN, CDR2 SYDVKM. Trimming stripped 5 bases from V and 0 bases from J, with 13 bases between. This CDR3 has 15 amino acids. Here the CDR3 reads CASSATGSVNTEAFF. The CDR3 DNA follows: TGTGCCAGCAGTGCCACAGGGAGCGTGAACACTGAAGCTTTCTTT.

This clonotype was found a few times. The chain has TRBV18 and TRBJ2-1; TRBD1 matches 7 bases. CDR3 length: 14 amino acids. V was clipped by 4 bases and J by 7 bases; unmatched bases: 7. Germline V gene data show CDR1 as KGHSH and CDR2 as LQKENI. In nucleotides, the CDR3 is TGTGCCAGCTCACTAACGACAGGGTTGAATGAGCAGTTCTTC. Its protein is CASSLTTGLNEQFF. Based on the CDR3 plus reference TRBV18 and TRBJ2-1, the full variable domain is NAGVMQNPRHLVRRRGQEARLRCSPMKGHSHVYWYRQLPEEGLKFMVYLQKENIIDESGMPKERFSAEFPKEGPSILRIQQVVRGDSAAYFCASSLTTGLNEQFFGPGTRLTVL.

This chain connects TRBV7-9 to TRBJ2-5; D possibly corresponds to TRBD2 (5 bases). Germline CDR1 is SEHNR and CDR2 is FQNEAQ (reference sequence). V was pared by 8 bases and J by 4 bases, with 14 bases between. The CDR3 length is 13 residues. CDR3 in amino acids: CASAFSGGETQYF. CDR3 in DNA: TGTGCCAGCGCCTTTAGTGGAGGAGAGACCCAGTACTTC.

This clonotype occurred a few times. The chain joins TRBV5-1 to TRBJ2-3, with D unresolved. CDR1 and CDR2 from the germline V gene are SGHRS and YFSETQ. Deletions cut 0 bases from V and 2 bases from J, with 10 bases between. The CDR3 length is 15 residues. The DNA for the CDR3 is TGCGCCAGCAGCTTGGATCTGCCTAACACAGATACGCAGTATTTT. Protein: CASSLDLPNTDTQYF. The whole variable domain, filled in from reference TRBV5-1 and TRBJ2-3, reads KAGVTQTPRYLIKTRGQQVTLSCSPISGHRSVSWYQQTPGQGLQFLFEYFSETQRNKGNFPGRFSGRQFSNSRSEMNVSTLELGDSALYLCASSLDLPNTDTQYFGPGTRLTVL.

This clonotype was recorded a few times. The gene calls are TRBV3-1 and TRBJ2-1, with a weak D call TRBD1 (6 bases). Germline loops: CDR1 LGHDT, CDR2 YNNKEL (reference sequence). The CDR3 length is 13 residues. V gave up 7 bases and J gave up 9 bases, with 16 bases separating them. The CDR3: CASTSPEQGEQFF. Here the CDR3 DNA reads TGTGCCAGCACTAGCCCCGAACAGGGTGAGCAGTTCTTC.

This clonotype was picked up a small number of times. The CDR3 DNA sequence: TGTGCCAGCAGACCTAGCGGGAGCTCCTACAATGAGCAGTTCTTC. Translated: CASRPSGSSYNEQFF. This chain joins TRBV6-2 or TRBV6-3 and TRBJ2-1, with 10 bases identical to TRBD2. Per the germline V gene, CDR1 is MNHEY and CDR2 is SVGEGT. J gave up 0 bases and V 6 bases, and 2 bases lay outside the gene matches. The CDR3 contains 15 residues.

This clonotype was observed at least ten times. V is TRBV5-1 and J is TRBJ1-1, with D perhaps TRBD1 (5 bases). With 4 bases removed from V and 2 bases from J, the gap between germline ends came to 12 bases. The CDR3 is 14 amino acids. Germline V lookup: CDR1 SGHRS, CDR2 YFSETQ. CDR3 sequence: CASSDAQGNTEAFF. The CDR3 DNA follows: TGCGCCAGCAGCGACGCTCAGGGTAACACTGAAGCTTTCTTT.

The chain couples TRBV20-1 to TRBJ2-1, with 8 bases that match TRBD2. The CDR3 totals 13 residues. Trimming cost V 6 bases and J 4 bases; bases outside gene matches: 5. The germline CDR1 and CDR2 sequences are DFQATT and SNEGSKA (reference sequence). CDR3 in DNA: TGCAGTGCCCCTAGCGGGCTATACAATGAGCAGTTCTTC. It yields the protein CSAPSGLYNEQFF.

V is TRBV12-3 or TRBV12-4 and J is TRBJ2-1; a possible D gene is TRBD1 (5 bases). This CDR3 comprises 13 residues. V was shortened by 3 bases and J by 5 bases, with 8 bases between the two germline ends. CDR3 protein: CASSLTVHNEQFF. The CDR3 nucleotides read TGTGCCAGCAGTTTGACAGTCCACAATGAGCAGTTCTTC.

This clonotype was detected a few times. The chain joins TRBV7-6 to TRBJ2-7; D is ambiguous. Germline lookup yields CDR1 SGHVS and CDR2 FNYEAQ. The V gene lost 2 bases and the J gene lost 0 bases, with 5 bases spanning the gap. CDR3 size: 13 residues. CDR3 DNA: TGTGCCAGCAGCTTACCTAGCTCCTACGAGCAGTACTTC. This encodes CASSLPSSYEQYF.

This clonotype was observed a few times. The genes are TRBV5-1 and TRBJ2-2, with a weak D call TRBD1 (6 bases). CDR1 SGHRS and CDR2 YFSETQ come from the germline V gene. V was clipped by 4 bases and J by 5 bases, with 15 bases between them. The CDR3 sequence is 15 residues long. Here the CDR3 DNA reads TGCGCCAGCAGCCCAGGGGAAAGAAGGACCGGGGAGCTGTTTTTT. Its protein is CASSPGERRTGELFF.

CDR3 sequence: CASSFMDRDIYEQYF. The CDR3 DNA sequence: TGTGCCAGCAGTTTTATGGACAGGGATATCTACGAGCAGTACTTC. The chain recombines TRBV28 with TRBJ2-7; 8 nucleotides line up with TRBD1. Germline loops: CDR1 MDHEN, CDR2 SYDVKM. CDR3 size: 15 residues. V was clipped by 3 bases and J by 3 bases; unmatched bases: 7.

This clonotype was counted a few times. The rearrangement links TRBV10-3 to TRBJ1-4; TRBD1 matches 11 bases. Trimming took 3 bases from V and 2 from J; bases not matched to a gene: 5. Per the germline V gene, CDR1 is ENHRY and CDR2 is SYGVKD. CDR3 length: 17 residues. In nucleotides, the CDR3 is TGTGCCATCAGTGACCCTCGGACAGGGGGCACTAATGAAAAACTGTTTTTT. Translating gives CAISDPRTGGTNEKLFF.

In DNA form, the CDR3 reads TGTGCCAGCAGAAGCCAGCGGGGGCAAGAGACCCAGTACTTC. Translating gives CASRSQRGQETQYF. The chain uses TRBV6-1 and TRBJ2-5, with 8 bases that match TRBD2. The CDR3 covers 14 residues. CDR1 is MNHNS, CDR2 SASEGT, per germline. The junction had 5 bases not matched to a gene; V was cut back by 6 bases and J by 2 bases.